This T cell receptor (beta chain) derives from a study of identical twins. Findings of the study overall: Twins shared out-of-frame alpha sequences with excess low generation probability.

At least ten counts were recorded for this clonotype. Its antigen is unknown. From the 5' RACE reads, TCRdb called clonotypes with MiXCR, one entry per CDR3 protein. This table holds approximately 690,000 distinct CDR3 sequences, around 6.1% found once. After removal of 4 bases from V and 7 bases from J, the junction contained 10 bases not matched to a gene. The germline V gene encodes CDR1 MNHEY and CDR2 SMNVEV (reference sequence). The CDR3 runs 14 residues. The chain joins TRBV27 to TRBJ2-7; 7 bases are a match to TRBD1. Sequenced input: naive T cells sorted from blood. The clonotype originates from a man between 18 and 35 years old in good health. Here the CDR3 DNA reads TGTGCCAGCAGTTCGACCCCCGGGACAGTTGAGCAGTACGTC. Translated, it gives CASSSTPGTVEQYV.